These 24 T cell receptor beta chains came from one sample sequenced in a study of blood T cell repertoires in COVID-19. Using immunoSEQ multiplex PCR, the repertoire was profiled, and TCRdb retains in-frame clones only, with some absent. The profile shows over 150,000 clones, roughly 84% of them singletons. Sequencing was carried out using peripheral blood. These receptor sequences come from a man aged 45-60 years with active or convalescent COVID-19.

This rearrangement joins TRBV30 to TRBJ2-2, with TRBD2 identical over 13 bases. V lost 4 bases, J lost 6 bases, and 2 bases stayed unmatched. The CDR3 contains 14 residues. Germline CDR1 reads GTSNPN; CDR2 reads SVGIG (reference sequence). The CDR3 sequence: CAWKTSGRAGELFF. DNA for the CDR3: TGTGCCTGGAAAACTAGCGGGAGGGCCGGGGAGCTGTTTTTT.

This clone was picked up a small number of times. The chain has TRBV4-2 and TRBJ1-6, with 9 bases aligning to TRBD1. The CDR3 runs 15 residues. Germline trimming cut 0 bases from V and 6 bases from J; bases unmatched to any gene: 0. Looked up from germline, CDR1 is LGHNA and CDR2 is YNFKEQ. CDR3 loop: CASSQEGQGNSPLHF. The DNA for the CDR3 is TGTGCCAGCAGCCAAGAGGGACAGGGTAATTCACCCCTCCACTTT.

The rearrangement joins TRBV28 to TRBJ2-7, with a possible D match to TRBD2 (7 bases). The length of the CDR3 is 16 residues. Germline loops: CDR1 MDHEN, CDR2 SYDVKM. V lost 5 bases and J 0 bases, leaving 17 bases between the germline ends. The CDR3 spells CASSPTGGGSSYEQYF. The CDR3 bases are TGTGCCAGCAGTCCAACCGGGGGCGGGAGCTCCTACGAGCAGTACTTC.

This rearrangement joins TRBV5-4 to TRBJ2-1, with TRBD2 identical over 9 bases. The CDR3 contains 16 residues. Germline V CDR1 and CDR2: SGHNT, YYREEE (reference sequence). V trimming: 0 bases; J trimming: 4 bases; junction bases outside the gene matches: 5. The chain's CDR3 is CASSLAPAGGYNEQFF. DNA for the CDR3: TGTGCCAGCAGCTTGGCCCCAGCGGGGGGTTACAATGAGCAGTTCTTC.

The DNA of the CDR3 is TGTGCCAGTAGATGGGAGGGGAAGAATGGCTACACCTTC. Translated: CASRWEGKNGYTF. The chain has TRBV19 and TRBJ1-2; TRBD1 is a possible D gene (5 bases). The CDR3 sequence is 13 residues long. The germline V gene encodes CDR1 LNHDA and CDR2 SQIVND (reference sequence). V lost 6 bases to trimming and J lost 6 bases, with 14 bases between them.

This clone was seen a handful of times. The chain employs TRBV4-3 and TRBJ2-7; 9 bases align to TRBD1. The germline V gene has CDR1 LGHNA and CDR2 YSLEER. The junction had 10 bases not matched to a gene; V was cut back by 4 bases and J by 6 bases. The CDR3 sequence is 15 residues long. The CDR3 sequence is CASSRNRGPGVEQYF. CDR3 DNA: TGCGCCAGCAGCCGAAACAGGGGGCCGGGTGTCGAGCAGTACTTC.

V is TRBV7-6 and J is TRBJ1-6; D is possibly TRBD1 (5 bases). Germline V CDR1 and CDR2: SGHVS, FNYEAQ. V lost 1 base and J lost 1, with 5 bases in between. The CDR3 length is 15 residues. The CDR3 loop reads CASSLDRSYNSPLHF. The CDR3, as DNA: TGTGCCAGCAGCTTAGACAGGTCCTATAATTCACCCCTCCACTTT.

The chain links TRBV6-1 to TRBJ2-7, with D hard to call. The V and J ends lost 2 bases and 4 bases respectively, with 6 bases between them. The V gene's germline CDR1 is MNHNS and CDR2 SASEGT. The CDR3 consists of 12 residues. The CDR3 bases are TGTGCCAGCAGTGAACGGAGATACGAGCAGTACTTC. Protein product: CASSERRYEQYF.

The chain links TRBV11-3 to TRBJ2-7, with 9 bases lining up with TRBD1. Per germline, CDR1 SGHNT and CDR2 YENEEA. Losses at the gene ends were 5 bases for V and 1 base for J; bases not matched to a gene: 6. This CDR3 has 15 amino acids. The CDR3 DNA reads TGTGCCAGCAGCCTTCGGACAGGGGATTCCTACGAGCAGTACTTC. Protein: CASSLRTGDSYEQYF.

The chain has TRBV12-3 or TRBV12-4 and TRBJ1-4; D is ambiguous. Trimming shortened V by 8 bases and J by 8 bases, and 9 bases separated the two germline ends. The length of the CDR3 is 11 residues. The chain's CDR3 is CASAAREKLFF. The CDR3 nucleotides read TGTGCCAGCGCGGCTAGGGAAAAACTGTTTTTT.

This chain connects TRBV7-3 to TRBJ2-1; 8 bases align to TRBD2. The CDR3 spans 15 residues. V lost 2 bases to trimming and J lost 9 bases; unmatched junction nucleotides: 9. The germline V gene has CDR1 SGHTA and CDR2 FQGTGA. CDR3 in amino acids: CASSLGPGGQGEQFF. The CDR3 nucleotides read TGTGCCAGCAGCTTAGGCCCGGGGGGGCAGGGTGAGCAGTTCTTC.

This CDR3 is CASSPRLETQYF. The CDR3 DNA reads TGTGCCAGCAGCCCCAGGTTAGAGACCCAGTACTTC. The chain employs TRBV7-2 and TRBJ2-5; the D is unclear. V lost 5 bases and J 4 bases, leaving 8 bases between the germline ends. There are 12 residues in the CDR3. CDR1 is SGHTA, CDR2 FQGNSA, per germline.

J is TRBJ2-5 and V is TRBV29-1; 11 bases match TRBD2. The CDR3 loop spans 15 amino acids. Per the germline V gene, CDR1 is SQVTM and CDR2 is ANQGSEA. The V and J ends lost 7 bases and 5 bases, in that order; junction bases with no gene match: 12. The CDR3 here is CSGKGTSGGYETQYF. CDR3 nucleotide sequence: TGCAGCGGGAAAGGGACTAGCGGAGGCTATGAGACCCAGTACTTC. The whole variable domain, filled in from reference TRBV29-1 and TRBJ2-5, reads SAVISQKPSRDICQRGTSLTIQCQVDSQVTMMFWYRQQPGQSLTLIATANQGSEATYESGFVIDKFPISRPNLTFSTLTVSNMSPEDSSIYLCSGKGTSGGYETQYFGPGTRLLVL.

The chain employs TRBV24-1 and TRBJ1-5; D is undetermined. The CDR3 extends over 14 amino acids. From germline, CDR1 is KGHDR and CDR2 SFDVKD. Deletions cut 5 bases from V and 0 bases from J, with 7 bases between. CDR3 sequence: CATSGVNSNQPQHF. The CDR3 region has the DNA TGTGCCACCAGTGGAGTGAATAGCAATCAGCCCCAGCATTTT.

V usage is TRBV2 and J usage is TRBJ2-2; TRBD2 might be the D (5 bases). V was trimmed by 4 bases and J by 5 bases, leaving 14 bases between them. Germline V lookup: CDR1 SNHLY, CDR2 FYNNEI. This CDR3 contains 15 residues. The CDR3: CASSGRALGTGELFF. The CDR3 DNA sequence: TGTGCCAGCAGTGGGCGGGCCCTGGGGACCGGGGAGCTGTTTTTT.

This clone was observed once. This chain connects TRBV6-4 to TRBJ1-6; perhaps TRBD1 as D (5 bases). The germline V gene has CDR1 MRHNA and CDR2 SNTAGT. Trimming shortened V by 5 bases and J by 6 bases, and 14 bases separated the two germline ends. The CDR3 is 15 amino acids. DNA for the CDR3: TGTGCCAGCAGTTTGGGGGGGGGTGGTAATTCACCCCTCCACTTT. Translated, it gives CASSLGGGGNSPLHF.

This chain links TRBV6-5 with TRBJ1-2; D unclear. The CDR3 length is 16 residues. Trimming removed 0 bases from V and 4 bases from J, with 15 bases in between. Germline CDR1 reads MNHEY; CDR2 reads SVGAGI. The CDR3 DNA sequence: TGTGCCAGCAGTTACTCGACGCTTCTCCGGGGCTATGGCTACACCTTC. Translation gives CASSYSTLLRGYGYTF.

This chain's CDR3 is CASSNLWRGSGDEQFF. For the CDR3, the DNA is TGTGCCAGCAGCAACCTATGGCGCGGGAGTGGCGATGAGCAGTTCTTC. The V call is TRBV11-3, the J call TRBJ2-1; 7 bases agree with TRBD2. J gave up 8 bases and V 5 bases, and 15 bases lay outside the gene matches. Germline V lookup: CDR1 SGHNT, CDR2 YENEEA. This CDR3 spans 16 amino acids.

The rearrangement uses TRBV28 and TRBJ1-2; TRBD1 is a possible D gene (5 bases). Germline CDR1 reads MDHEN; CDR2 reads SYDVKM. V was cut by 6 bases and J by 1 base, with 9 bases left in between. CDR3 size: 13 residues. The CDR3 nucleotides are TGTGCCAGCAGATCCGACAGTAACTATGGCTACACCTTC. This sequence encodes CASRSDSNYGYTF.

Of note for this clone: The germline gene is not matched at one end of the junction; a read error may be the cause. The rearrangement joins TRBV10-3 to TRBJ1-1, with D unclear. The CDR3 loop spans 15 amino acids. CDR1 and CDR2 (germline): ENHRY, SYGVKD. CDR3 sequence reads: CAIREFAGSNTEAFF. The DNA for the CDR3 is TGTGCCATCAGGGAGTTCGCAGGTTCGAACACTGAAGCTTTCTTT.

The J gene is TRBJ1-4, the V gene TRBV21-1; the table's D call, TRBD1, was not checked against the DNA. TRBV21-1 is a listed pseudogene. The CDR3 has 17 residues. In nucleotides, the CDR3 is TGTGCCAGCAGCAAAGCCGGGACAGGGGGCTCTAATGAAAAACTGTTTTTT. Translating gives CASSKAGTGGSNEKLFF.

The rearrangement uses TRBV20-1 and TRBJ2-3; D is perhaps TRBD2 (6 bases). This CDR3 has 15 residues. V was trimmed by 3 bases and J by 1 base, leaving 14 bases between them. CDR1 DFQATT and CDR2 SNEGSKA come from the germline V gene (reference sequence). This CDR3 reads CSASKRGKGTDTQYF. The CDR3, as DNA: TGCAGTGCTAGTAAACGCGGGAAGGGCACAGATACGCAGTATTTT.

The table lists this clone with a count of one. The rearrangement uses TRBV7-8 and TRBJ2-2; a possible D gene is TRBD2 (5 bases). Trimming left V 2 bases short and J 5 bases short, with 6 bases between. The CDR3 consists of 13 residues. Per the germline V gene, CDR1 is SGHVS and CDR2 is FQNEAQ. CDR3 protein: CASSLRRTGELFF. CDR3 sequence (DNA): TGTGCCAGCAGCTTAAGGAGGACCGGGGAGCTGTTTTTT.

The chain is built from TRBV10-3 and TRBJ2-1, with 10 bases aligning to TRBD2. There are 18 residues in the CDR3. V shed 2 bases and J 7 bases; nucleotides not matched to a gene: 14. Germline V gives CDR1 ENHRY, CDR2 SYGVKD. The CDR3 coding sequence is TGTGCCATCAGTGAGATCCAAGCGGGGGGGCAGCTTGGGAATGAGCAGTTCTTC. This encodes CAISEIQAGGQLGNEQFF.